The T cell receptor (beta chain) under discussion was sequenced for a study of cytomegalovirus exposure and HLA in healthy donors (dated by TCRdb to the late 2010s). Regarding the research as a whole: In an earlier analysis of several hundred of the donors, 250 to 350 Gb of sequence data and 120 million or so unique TCR beta sequences from roughly 190 million T cells were reported. Around 320 gigabases of sequencing data and around 87 million unique TCR sequences were included in an early release covering around 650 HLA-typed donors. The genetic ancestry cluster associated with self-reported Caucasian donors included around four fifths of the approximately 400 genotyped donors. The study aimed to test whether signatures of past pathogen exposure could be identified by cataloging public T cell receptors. The study profiled the T cell repertoires of under 850 subjects by immunosequencing and related them to cytomegalovirus serostatus. Along with the approximately 650-subject first cohort, a separate validation cohort of 120 different subjects was used. To predict cytomegalovirus infection status, the study combined high-throughput TCR immunosequencing, statistical association of individual TCRs with disease status, and machine learning. A later analysis re-examined previously published TCR beta repertoires from roughly 720 donors and added high-resolution HLA genotyping to investigate patterns of TCR occurrence. Rather than using new phenotypic data, the later analysis identified candidate immune exposures from TCR beta sequences and from how often those sequences occurred across donors. An earlier analysis of several hundred of the donors applied high-throughput TCR beta sequencing to assess whether each TCR beta V gene segment acted as functional or pseudogenic. Donor age, sex, ethnicity and CMV serostatus were compiled alongside the repertoire data. In a later genetic analysis, genome-wide SNP genotypes for about 65% of the 666 donors were used, and that subset was treated as a discovery cohort. Every repertoire in the discovery cohort had been generated on one and the same sequencing platform. HLA typing included class I and class II loci at four-digit resolution. Typing coverage varied by locus: roughly 620-640 donors for A, B, C, DRB1 and DQB1; roughly 510 for DQA1; over 600 for DPA1; approximately 490 for DPB1. A handful of DR-DQ haplotypes were handled as single units for association and clustering because linkage in the cohort was strong. On average, around 230,000 unique TCR beta nucleotide sequences were sequenced per donor among some 420 genotyped donors of the cohort, with roughly 18% of those sequences being non-productive. Paper-wide results and their limitations: Because some donors lacked HLA typing at each locus, the association tests relied only on the typed subset. Some IMGT-functional V segments, including TRBV6-2 and TRBV6-3, could not be told apart with the 87-base-pair reads, so those segments were excluded. V-gene and J-gene trimming of TCR beta chains was associated with a missense DCLRE1C variant in a later genetic analysis, and the association was replicated in an independent cohort. A later analysis found that HLA-associated TCR beta chains were more clonally expanded and had lower generation probabilities than equally common non-associated chains. In a later genetic analysis, fewer N-insertions in productive TCRs were reported among donors in an Asian-associated ancestry cluster than the roughly 700-donor mean. The study listed 150 to 200 TCR beta chains as associated with cytomegalovirus. Because counts were too low, some 17 rarely observed V segments, including chromosome 9 orphons, were excluded from the earlier analysis of 587 of the donors. CMV serostatus was the only immune exposure information available for the cohort. Correlated functional status among segregating V segments might reflect linkage disequilibrium, but an unknown experimental factor could not be ruled out. It was suggested by the authors that the approach could potentially be generalized to other disease states and immunological phenotypes. In vitro tests confirmed that a few of the cytomegalovirus-associated TCR beta chains recognize cytomegalovirus antigens. According to a later analysis, parvovirus B19, influenza, CMV and Epstein-Barr virus appeared linked to several top co-occurrence clusters. According to a later analysis, most CMV-associated TCR beta chains appeared to be HLA-restricted, and the HLA associations seemed to be driven largely by CMV exposure. In a later analysis, the rate of TCR association differed among HLA loci, with DRB1 alleles having the most associated TCRs and HLA-C alleles having the fewest. In an earlier analysis of more than 500 of the donors, most TCR beta V segments appeared in productive rearrangements about 87% or about 30% of the time, broadly matching IMGT annotations. In this cohort, only TCR beta chains were sequenced, and detectable features were limited by the absence of alpha or paired-chain data. Specific HLA alleles were associated with 16,951 TCR beta sequences at a false discovery rate of 0.05 in a later analysis. A further reported finding was that TCR beta sequences accurately predicted the HLA-A and HLA-B alleles for most subjects in the first cohort. Most TCR sequences were seen in very few donors, while some public TCRs were found in many individuals. Cytomegalovirus status was reported to be diagnosed by the classifier with high specificity and sensitivity in both the original and validation cohorts. A group of highly shared sequence variants was considered likely to be a technical artifact of the sequencing pipeline. The presence/absence analyses assumed that sequencing depth was roughly uniform across donors, and that assumption may not be true. Assigning TCR associations to individual alleles was difficult when HLA alleles, especially DR and DQ, strongly co-occurred.

Library generation was performed with the immunoSEQ multiplex PCR assay. The multiplex PCR relied on a mix of 60 forward primers for TCR Vbeta segments and 13 reverse primers for TCR Jbeta segments. A multiplex PCR assay on genomic DNA amplified the CDR3 region of rearranged TCR beta genes. The amplified TCR beta libraries were sequenced on the Illumina HiSeq System as 87-base-pair reads. The authors processed their data as follows. In a later analysis, around 80 million unique TCR beta chains were counted across the 650 to 700 repertoires, and approximately 11 million of these chains were shared by at least two donors. Raw reads were error-corrected and collapsed into unique sequences by a nearest-neighbor algorithm in which closely related sequences were merged to remove PCR and sequencing errors. CDR3 sequences were aligned to IMGT reference sequences to assign V, D and J gene segments. For a sequence to be retained, a match of at least six nucleotides to both a V gene segment and a J gene segment was required. Rearrangements were classified as productive when the CDR3 lacked stop codons and remained in frame with V and J, and all other rearrangements were classified as non-productive. CDR3 was defined according to IMGT convention as the region running from the second conserved V-encoded cysteine to the conserved J-encoded phenylalanine. In an earlier analysis of approximately 500 of the donors, sequences lacking an unambiguous match to a single V gene segment were excluded. In an earlier analysis of some 590 of the donors, V segments were called functional above 56.7% productive rearrangements and were called segregating when the between-donor standard deviation exceeded 5%. A statistical classification framework was built to diagnose cytomegalovirus status from the catalog of TCR beta chain sequences. A later analysis assigned V and J genes by comparing TCR nucleotide sequences with IMGT/GENE-DB human TR gene sequences. The TCRdist pipeline was used in a later analysis to assign CDR3 sequences and most-parsimonious VDJ recombination scenarios. In a later analysis, each TCR beta chain was defined by its CDR3 amino acid sequence together with its V-gene family, and reads lacking a unique V-gene family were excluded. A later analysis removed 500 to 600 highly shared, low-generation-probability nucleotide sequences to deal with suspected cross-contamination and a sequencing artifact. A later analysis calculated a clonal expansion index for each public chain from normalized within-repertoire ranks of inferred template counts. In a later analysis, generation probabilities were computed with a VDJ recombination model fitted to out-of-frame rearrangements, and the resulting probabilities were checked against IGoR. In a later analysis, TCR-TCR, TCR-HLA and TCR-CMV co-occurrence was scored with hypergeometric tests, and a repertoire-size bias correction was applied to TCR pairs. A later analysis estimated false discovery rates by permuting HLA or CMV assignments 20 times. In a later analysis, co-occurring TCRs were grouped using DBSCAN, and TCRdist sequence similarity was added for clustering within HLA-allele-positive subsets. For co-occurrence clustering, repertoires with fewer than 30,000 or more than 120,000 public chains were excluded, along with four or five repertoires with anomalous nucleotide sharing. TCRdb took this table from immuneACCESS and kept in-frame rearrangements with V and J called. Such tables lack part of the clones; where checked against another copy, unresolved V genes explain under half of the gap, and the rest is unexplained. The DNA was the basis for D and trimming; V, J and clone size are from that table. A total of roughly 150,000 clones appear in this sample, about 76% of them only once. Roughly 5.2% of the sample belongs to the ten largest clones.

In total, 630 or so healthy bone marrow donors made up the cohort. At the time of sampling, every cohort member was nominally healthy, though immune exposures that went unrecorded were likely present. The donor tested CMV seropositive, placing the donor among the 290 or so seropositive members of the cohort. A peripheral blood sample was provided by each donor, and peripheral blood mononuclear cells were used for TCR beta sequencing. Genomic DNA extraction from the blood cell samples was performed with the Qiagen DNeasy Blood Extraction Kit. At the junction V is shortened by 4 bases and J by 0 bases, with 12 bases in between. The CDR3 runs 15 residues from the cysteine to the phenylalanine. The read is trimmed to its CDR3 DNA, 45 bases read in frame from base 1. Based on the germline V gene, the CDR1 and CDR2 sequences are LGHNT and FRNRAP. Concerning this clone: The antigen it recognizes is unknown. No base quality values were provided; no much bigger clone lies one nucleotide off.

Material for sequencing was PBMCs. The TCR comes from a woman between 18 and 29 years old in good health and CMV-seropositive. The rearrangement joined TRBV12-5 to TRBJ1-2; a confident D gene designation cannot be given. CDR3 sequence: CASGSVRSSNYGYTF. The sequenced DNA: TGTGCTAGTGGTTCGGTACGGTCATCTAACTATGGCTACACCTTC.